The 6 T cell receptor beta chains given below trace back to one sample, sequenced in a study of cytomegalovirus exposure and HLA in healthy donors. PCR employed 60 Vbeta and 13 Jbeta primers. Only in-frame clones appear in the TCRdb table, and some are missing; sequencing was by immunoSEQ multiplex PCR. The repertoire holds 250,000 to 300,000 clones, with about nine tenths as singletons. What was sequenced was PBMCs. These receptor sequences come from a girl aged 2 to 9 in good health and CMV-seronegative.

This chain links TRBV7-3 with TRBJ1-1; 11 bases map to TRBD1. The CDR3 has 17 amino acids. From germline, CDR1 is SGHTA and CDR2 FQGTGA. Trimming took 5 bases from V and 5 from J; bases not matched to a gene: 13. The CDR3 nucleotides read TGTGCCAGCAGCCCTCGGACAGGGGGCGCGAGGAGTACTGAAGCTTTCTTT. Residues: CASSPRTGGARSTEAFF.

This chain's CDR3 is CAWSVIRGGFYGYTF. CDR3 sequence (DNA): TGTGCCTGGAGTGTAATAAGGGGAGGGTTCTATGGCTACACCTTC. V and J are TRBV30 and TRBJ1-2; D possibly corresponds to TRBD1 (5 bases). Trimming pared 0 bases from V and 4 bases from J, leaving 15 bases between. The CDR3 extends over 15 amino acids. Germline V CDR1 and CDR2: GTSNPN, SVGIG (reference sequence).

This sequence joins TRBV28 and TRBJ2-7, with D possibly matching TRBD1 (6 bases). Between the trimmed V and J ends, which lost 6 bases and 0 bases, there was a span of 12 bases. Germline loops: CDR1 MDHEN, CDR2 SYDVKM. The CDR3 has 14 amino acids. The CDR3 bases are TGTGCCAGCAGCTCAACAGGGTTCTCCTACGAGCAGTACTTC. Its protein product is CASSSTGFSYEQYF.

The chain recombines TRBV28 with TRBJ1-1, with D uncertain. Trimming removed 6 bases from V and 0 bases from J, with 5 bases in between. Germline lookup yields CDR1 MDHEN and CDR2 SYDVKM. The CDR3 has 12 residues. The CDR3 coding sequence is TGTGCCAGCAGGGCGGTGAACACTGAAGCTTTCTTT. This sequence encodes CASRAVNTEAFF.

The rearrangement links TRBV5-1 to TRBJ1-4, with a tentative D call TRBD1 (6 bases). The germline V gene encodes CDR1 SGHRS and CDR2 YFSETQ. V lost 2 bases and J lost 8, with 10 bases in between. The CDR3 runs to 13 residues. CDR3: CASSLIGGEKLFF. The CDR3 region has the DNA TGCGCCAGCAGCTTAATAGGGGGAGAAAAACTGTTTTTT.

V is TRBV7-7 and J is TRBJ2-1; no definite D call. The CDR3 runs to 11 residues. Germline CDR1 and CDR2: SSHAT and FNYEAQ (reference sequence). V lost 5 bases to trimming and J lost 5 bases, with 4 bases between them. CDR3 bases: TGTGCCAGCAGCCTCGACAATGAGCAGTTCTTC. Its translation: CASSLDNEQFF.